This TCR beta chain was sequenced in a study of T-cell reconstitution after alpha-beta-depleted transplantation in children. Unique molecular identifiers were incorporated when the TCRbeta library was constructed. One entry per CDR3 protein, called by TCRdb with MiXCR from the PCR reads. The sample includes approximately 390,000 distinct CDR3 sequences, 11% of them seen just once. The CDR3 is 16 amino acids. The germline V gene encodes CDR1 LGHNA and CDR2 YNFKEQ. The trim removed 3 bases at V and 6 bases at J, leaving 3 bases unmatched. There are a few counts of this clonotype. Sequences were derived from PBMCs from the stem cell graft donor, sampled from the stem cell graft. V gene TRBV4-2 combines with J gene TRBJ2-3; TRBD2 matches 16 bases. The sequence derives from a human donor who donated a stem cell graft to a child with acute myeloid leukemia. The CDR3 loop is CASSQGTSGGADTQYF. DNA for the CDR3: TGTGCCAGCAGCCAGGGGACTAGCGGGGGGGCCGATACGCAGTATTTT.